The rows below give T cell receptor beta chains drawn from one sample of a study of post-analysis software for immune sequencing data. TCRdb called the PCR reads again in MiXCR, with one record for every CDR3 protein. The table has 350,000 to 500,000 distinct CDR3 sequences, approximately 42% seen once. Sequencing input: blood. The source of these receptors is a girl aged 2 to 9 with multiple sclerosis. CDR3s include the opening cysteine and the closing phenylalanine or tryptophan. The D gene is left open where the match is weak. Clone size is given for some rows only: seen once, a few or many times, or a class if the clone is expanded.

clone size | D gene | J gene | V gene | CDR3 DNA | CDR3 protein
. | . | TRBJ2-3 | TRBV9 | TGTGCCAGCAGCGCCCCTCCAGGGGGGACAGATACGCAGTATTTT | CASSAPPGGTDTQYF
few | . | TRBJ2-1 | TRBV5-1 | TGCGCCAGCAGTGCCGGGGGTCGGCAGTTCTTC | CASSAGGRQFF
many | . | TRBJ2-1 | TRBV2 | TGTGCCAGCAACGGAGGACACGATCAACCCTACAATGAGCAGTTCTTC | CASNGGHDQPYNEQFF
once | . | TRBJ1-2 | TRBV12-3/TRBV12-4 | TGTGCCAGCAAAGCTTTTGGAGATCAAGGGGGCTACACCTTC | CASKAFGDQGGYTF
. | . | TRBJ2-7 | TRBV3-1 | TGTGCCAGCAGCCACGGCTCCTCGAGCTCCTACGAGCAGTACTTC | CASSHGSSSSYEQYF
. | . | TRBJ2-7 | TRBV28 | TGTGCCAGCAGTGTTGAGACACCATTCGAGCAGTACTTC | CASSVETPFEQYF
. | . | TRBJ1-1 | TRBV5-1 | TGCGCCAGCAGCTTGGCCGGGTCCTACGGCACTGAAGCTTTCTTT | CASSLAGSYGTEAFF
once | . | TRBJ2-5 | TRBV12-3/TRBV12-4 | TGTGCCAGCAGCTGGGTGTGGGGGTTAGAGACCCAGTACTTC | CASSWVWGLETQYF
. | . | TRBJ2-5 | TRBV6-1 | TGTGCCAGCAGTGACCTACAGCTCCCTAAAGAGACCCAGTACTTC | CASSDLQLPKETQYF
few | . | TRBJ2-7 | TRBV28 | TGTGCCAGCAGTTTATTGAGGTTGGGTAGCGGACTCTCCTACGAGCAGTACTTC | CASSLLRLGSGLSYEQYF
few | . | TRBJ2-7 | TRBV28 | TGTGCCAGCAGGCAAGGGGGGGGTCCGTCCTACGAGCAGTACTTC | CASRQGGGPSYEQYF
. | . | TRBJ2-1 | TRBV20-1 | TGCAGTGCGGCGCTAGCGAGGGGAGGCAATGAGCAGTTCTTC | CSAALARGGNEQFF
. | TRBD2 | TRBJ2-3 | TRBV4-3 | TGCGCCAGCAGCCAAGATCGTGCTAGCGGGCCGCGTGATACGCAGTATTTT | CASSQDRASGPRDTQYF
. | . | TRBJ1-1 | TRBV10-3 | TGTGCCATCAGTACACAAGGGAACACTGAAGCTTTCTTT | CAISTQGNTEAFF
. | . | TRBJ2-5 | TRBV10-3 | TGTGCCATCAGTGAGTCGATGGTTTGGCAGTACTTC | CAISESMVWQYF
few | . | TRBJ2-1 | TRBV10-3 | TGTGCCATCAGTGATCTTGACGTCATGGGGAATGAGCAGTTCTTC | CAISDLDVMGNEQFF
. | TRBD2 | TRBJ2-7 | TRBV6-5 | TGTGCCAGCAGTAAGACGGCCAGCGGGAGTTACGAGCAGTACTTC | CASSKTASGSYEQYF
. | TRBD1 | TRBJ1-2 | TRBV12-3/TRBV12-4 | TGTGCCAGCAGGAGAGGACAGGGCGCTGGCTACACCTTC | CASRRGQGAGYTF
. | TRBD2 | TRBJ2-1 | TRBV6-5 | TGTGCCAGCAGTTACGGTAGCGGGAGGGTCAATGAGCAGTTCTTC | CASSYGSGRVNEQFF
few | . | TRBJ2-3 | TRBV7-3 | TGTGCCAGCAGCGATCGACACAACACAGATACGCAGTATTTT | CASSDRHNTDTQYF
. | . | TRBJ2-7 | TRBV25-1 | TGTGCCAGCAGTGGAGACAGGGGTCTAGCGGGACGCTCCTACGAGCAGTACTTC | CASSGDRGLAGRSYEQYF
few | TRBD1 | TRBJ2-1 | TRBV5-1 | TGCGCCAGCAGCGACCGGACAGGGAATGAGCAGTTCTTC | CASSDRTGNEQFF
. | . | TRBJ1-1 | TRBV29-1 | TGCAGCGTTGGGGGGGACGGGGGCGCGACTGAAGCTTTCTTT | CSVGGDGGATEAFF
. | . | TRBJ2-3 | TRBV9 | TGTGCCAGCAGCCAACTTTTCGGAGGGGGGGAAGGCACAGATACGCAGTATTTT | CASSQLFGGGEGTDTQYF
few | . | TRBJ2-1 | TRBV29-1 | TGCAGCGTTGAAGATATCGGCGGGGATAGGTACAATGAGCAGTTCTTC | CSVEDIGGDRYNEQFF
few | TRBD1 | TRBJ2-7 | TRBV12-3/TRBV12-4 | TGTGCCAGCAGTTTCGCGGGACAGGGGCGCCACGAGCAGTACTTC | CASSFAGQGRHEQYF
. | . | TRBJ2-3 | TRBV7-2 | TGTGCCAGCAGCTCCCTGGGACTCGCTGGGACAGATACGCAGTATTTT | CASSSLGLAGTDTQYF
. | . | TRBJ2-7 | TRBV27 | TGTGCCAGCAGTCCCTTGCGTAGCGTCTCCACCGAGCAGTACTTC | CASSPLRSVSTEQYF
. | TRBD1 | TRBJ1-1 | TRBV20-1 | TGCAGTGCTAGCCGGACAGGGGGGACTGAAGCTTTCTTT | CSASRTGGTEAFF
. | . | TRBJ1-5 | TRBV4-3 | TGCGCCAGCAGCCAAGATCAGCAGAGCAACAATCAGCCCCAGCATTTT | CASSQDQQSNNQPQHF
few | TRBD2 | TRBJ2-7 | TRBV15 | TGTGCCACCAGCTCACGAGACGGGACTAGCGGGAGTGACGAGCAGTACTTC | CATSSRDGTSGSDEQYF
many | . | TRBJ1-1 | TRBV4-1 | TGCGCCAGCAGCCAAGTGGGGGCTCGCGACCAGAACACTGAAGCTTTCTTT | CASSQVGARDQNTEAFF
few | . | TRBJ2-5 | TRBV10-3 | TGTGCCGTCAGTGGGCGGGCGGACCAAGAGACCCAGTACTTC | CAVSGRADQETQYF
. | . | TRBJ1-4 | TRBV4-3 | TGCGCCAGCAGCCGCGCAGGGACGGCGTCGGAAAAACTGTTTTTT | CASSRAGTASEKLFF
. | TRBD1 | TRBJ1-3 | TRBV12-3/TRBV12-4 | TGTGCCAGCAGTTTGGGAGGACAGGTTTCTCTCTCTGGAAACACCATATATTTT | CASSLGGQVSLSGNTIYF
few | TRBD2 | TRBJ2-3 | TRBV7-3 | TGTGCCAGCAGCTTAACCGGGACTAGCGGGAGTGGCACAGATACGCAGTATTTT | CASSLTGTSGSGTDTQYF
many | . | TRBJ2-7 | TRBV9 | TGTGCCAGCAGCGTAGAAGGGAGCTCCTACGAGCAGTACTTC | CASSVEGSSYEQYF
. | TRBD1 | TRBJ1-1 | TRBV11-2 | TGTGCCAGCAGCTTAGGGGACAGGAACACTGAAGCTTTCTTT | CASSLGDRNTEAFF
. | . | TRBJ1-6 | TRBV5-1 | TGCGCCAGCAGGGACAGCGTAAATTCACCCCTCCACTTT | CASRDSVNSPLHF
few | . | TRBJ2-1 | TRBV12-5 | TGTGCTAGTGCCTATACACGCAATGAGCAGTTCTTC | CASAYTRNEQFF
. | . | TRBJ1-6 | TRBV2 | TGTGCCAGCAGTGAGGGACACCCGTATAATTCACCCCTCCACTTT | CASSEGHPYNSPLHF
. | . | TRBJ2-2 | TRBV12-3/TRBV12-4 | TGTGCCAGCAGACCGACAGGGAGGGTCACCGGGGAGCTGTTTTTT | CASRPTGRVTGELFF
. | . | TRBJ2-7 | TRBV20-1 | TGCAGTGCTAGTCGGTCAGTAGAAGCGTACGAGCAGTACTTC | CSASRSVEAYEQYF
few | TRBD1 | TRBJ2-1 | TRBV5-1 | TGCGCCAGCAGCTTGGGGGGACAGTTTAGGACTAATGAGCAGTTCTTC | CASSLGGQFRTNEQFF
. | TRBD2 | TRBJ2-3 | TRBV6-2/TRBV6-3 | TGTGCCAGCAGCAGACTAGCGGGAGGGGCAGATACGCAGTATTTT | CASSRLAGGADTQYF
. | . | TRBJ2-1 | TRBV7-2 | TGTGCCAGCAGCGCCAGGTTGATCTCCTACAATGAGCAGTTCTTC | CASSARLISYNEQFF
few | TRBD2 | TRBJ2-7 | TRBV7-3 | TGTGCCAGCAGCTCGGGACTAGCAGGCGAGCAGTACTTC | CASSSGLAGEQYF
. | TRBD2 | TRBJ2-3 | TRBV18 | TGTGCCAGCTCACCAGGGGAGGGAGATACGCAGTATTTT | CASSPGEGDTQYF
. | . | TRBJ1-1 | TRBV7-2 | TGTGCCAGCAGCTTTGGACCGGAGAGGTCTGCTTTCTTT | CASSFGPERSAFF
many | TRBD1 | TRBJ2-7 | TRBV10-1 | TGCGCCGGTAGACAGGGAAGGTACGAGCAGTACTTC | CAGRQGRYEQYF
. | TRBD2 | TRBJ2-3 | TRBV5-1 | TGCGCCAGCAGCTCCCAAGGGACTAGCGCAGATACGCAGTATTTT | CASSSQGTSADTQYF
. | . | TRBJ2-7 | TRBV6-5 | TGTGCCACCAAATACCTTGGGATGGGGTTTTACTACGAGCAGTACTTC | CATKYLGMGFYYEQYF
few | TRBD1 | TRBJ1-1 | TRBV20-1 | TGCAGAGGGGGCGAGGGCACTGAAGCTTTCTTT | CRGGEGTEAFF
. | . | TRBJ2-7 | TRBV2 | TGTGCCAGCAGTGAAGCGGGAAGGTACGGCTACGAGCAGTACTTC | CASSEAGRYGYEQYF